This T cell receptor beta chain comes out of a study of cytomegalovirus exposure and HLA in healthy donors. Overall study findings and caveats: Presence/absence comparisons presumed near-even sequencing depth among donors. A previous analysis found most TCR beta V segments productive roughly 87% or roughly 30% of the time.

The CDR3 has 17 residues. Looked up from germline, CDR1 is SGHRS and CDR2 is YFSETQ. The V gene lost 1 base and the J gene lost 4 bases, with 19 bases spanning the gap. This clone was seen just once. Antigen: not known. The study ran its PCR with 60 Vbeta and 13 Jbeta primers. Clones were sequenced by immunoSEQ multiplex PCR, and TCRdb holds only the in-frame ones, with some missing. Seen here are around 140,000 clones, 60% to 80% observed once, and the top ten hold around 1.5%. This sequence was found in a female donor in good health and CMV-seronegative. Specimen: PBMCs. The chain joins TRBV5-1 to TRBJ2-3; D possibly corresponds to TRBD1 (5 bases). The CDR3 is CASSLSGAAHVSDTQYF. In DNA form, the CDR3 reads TGCGCCAGCAGCTTGTCTGGGGCGGCGCATGTTTCAGATACGCAGTATTTT. Complete variable domain (other parts from reference TRBV5-1 and TRBJ2-3): KAGVTQTPRYLIKTRGQQVTLSCSPISGHRSVSWYQQTPGQGLQFLFEYFSETQRNKGNFPGRFSGRQFSNSRSEMNVSTLELGDSALYLCASSLSGAAHVSDTQYFGPGTRLTVL.